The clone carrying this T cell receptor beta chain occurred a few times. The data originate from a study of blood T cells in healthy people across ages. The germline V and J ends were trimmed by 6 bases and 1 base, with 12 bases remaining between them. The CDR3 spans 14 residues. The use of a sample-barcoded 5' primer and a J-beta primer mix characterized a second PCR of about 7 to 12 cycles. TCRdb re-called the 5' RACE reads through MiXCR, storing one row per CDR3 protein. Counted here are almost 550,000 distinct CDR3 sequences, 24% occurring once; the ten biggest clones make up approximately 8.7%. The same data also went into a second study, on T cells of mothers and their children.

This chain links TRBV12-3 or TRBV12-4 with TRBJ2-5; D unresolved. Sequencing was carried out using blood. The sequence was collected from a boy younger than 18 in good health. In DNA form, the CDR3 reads TGTGCCAGCAGCCTGGGTCTTAGCCAAGAGACCCAGTACTTC. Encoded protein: CASSLGLSQETQYF.